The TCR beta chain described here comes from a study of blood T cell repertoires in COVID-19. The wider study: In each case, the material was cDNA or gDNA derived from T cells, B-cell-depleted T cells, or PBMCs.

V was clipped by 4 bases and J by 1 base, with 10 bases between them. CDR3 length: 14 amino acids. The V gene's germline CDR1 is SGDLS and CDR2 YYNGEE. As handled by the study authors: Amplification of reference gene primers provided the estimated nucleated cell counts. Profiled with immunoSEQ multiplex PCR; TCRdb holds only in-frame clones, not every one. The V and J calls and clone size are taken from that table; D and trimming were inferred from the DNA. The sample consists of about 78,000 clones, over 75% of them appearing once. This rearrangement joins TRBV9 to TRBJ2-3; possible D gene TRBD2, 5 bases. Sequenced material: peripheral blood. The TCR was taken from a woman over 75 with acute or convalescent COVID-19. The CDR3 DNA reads TGTGCCAGCAGCCCCGGACTGGGCACAGATACGCAGTATTTT. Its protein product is CASSPGLGTDTQYF.